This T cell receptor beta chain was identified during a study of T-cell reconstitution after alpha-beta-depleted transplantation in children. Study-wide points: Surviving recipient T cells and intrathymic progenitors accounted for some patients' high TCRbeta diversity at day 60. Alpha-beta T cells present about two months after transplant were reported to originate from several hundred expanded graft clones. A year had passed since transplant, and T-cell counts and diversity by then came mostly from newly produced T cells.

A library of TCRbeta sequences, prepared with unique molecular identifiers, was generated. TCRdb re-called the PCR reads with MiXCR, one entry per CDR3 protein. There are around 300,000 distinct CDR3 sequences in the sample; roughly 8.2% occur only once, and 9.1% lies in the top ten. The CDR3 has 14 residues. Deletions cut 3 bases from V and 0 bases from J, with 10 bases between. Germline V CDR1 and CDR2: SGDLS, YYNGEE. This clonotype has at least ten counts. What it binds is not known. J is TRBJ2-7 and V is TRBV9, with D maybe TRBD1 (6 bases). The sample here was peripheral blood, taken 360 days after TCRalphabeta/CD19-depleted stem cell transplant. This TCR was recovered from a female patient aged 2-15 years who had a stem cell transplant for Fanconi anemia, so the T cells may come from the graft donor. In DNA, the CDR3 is TGTGCCAGCAGCGCCGGACAGTTCTCCTACGAGCAGTACTTC. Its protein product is CASSAGQFSYEQYF.